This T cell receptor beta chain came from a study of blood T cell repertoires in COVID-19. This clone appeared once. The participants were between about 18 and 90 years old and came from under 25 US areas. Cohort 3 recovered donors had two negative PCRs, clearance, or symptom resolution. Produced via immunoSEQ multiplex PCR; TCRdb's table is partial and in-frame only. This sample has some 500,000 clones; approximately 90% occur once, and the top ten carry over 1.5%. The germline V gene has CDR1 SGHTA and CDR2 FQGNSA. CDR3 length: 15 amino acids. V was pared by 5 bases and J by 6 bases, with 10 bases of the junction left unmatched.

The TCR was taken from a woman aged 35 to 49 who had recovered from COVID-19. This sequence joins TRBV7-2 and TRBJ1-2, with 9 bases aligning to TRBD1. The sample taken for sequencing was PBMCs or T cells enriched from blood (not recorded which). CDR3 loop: CASSRPYWTGDGYTF. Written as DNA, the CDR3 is TGTGCCAGCAGCCGGCCTTATTGGACAGGGGATGGCTACACCTTC.